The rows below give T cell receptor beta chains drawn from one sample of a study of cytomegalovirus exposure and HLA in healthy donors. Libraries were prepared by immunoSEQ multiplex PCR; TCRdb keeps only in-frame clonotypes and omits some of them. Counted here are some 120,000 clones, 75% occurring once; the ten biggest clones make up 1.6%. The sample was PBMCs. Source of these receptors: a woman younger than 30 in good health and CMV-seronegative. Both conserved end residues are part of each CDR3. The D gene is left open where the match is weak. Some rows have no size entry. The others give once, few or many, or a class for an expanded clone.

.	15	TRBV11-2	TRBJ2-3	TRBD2	TGTGCCAGCAGCTTAGGCGGGGGGGCATGGGATACGCAGTATTTT	CASSLGGGAWDTQYF
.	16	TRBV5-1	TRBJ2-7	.	TGCGCCAGCAGCTTGGCCGGTGGCGGGGCTGTGCACGAGCAGTACTTC	CASSLAGGGAVHEQYF
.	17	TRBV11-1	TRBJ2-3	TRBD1	TGTGCCAGCAGCGACTGGACAGGGGTGACTGGCACAGATACGCAGTATTTT	CASSDWTGVTGTDTQYF
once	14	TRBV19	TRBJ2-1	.	TGTGCCAGTAGTATCCTACCTTCCCACAATGAGCAGTTCTTC	CASSILPSHNEQFF
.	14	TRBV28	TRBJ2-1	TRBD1	TGTGCCAGCAGTTCCGGAACAGGGGCCAATGAGCAGTTCTTC	CASSSGTGANEQFF
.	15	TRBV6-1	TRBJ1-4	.	TGTGCCAGCAGCCAAGACAGGACCGGCAATGAAAAACTGTTTTTT	CASSQDRTGNEKLFF
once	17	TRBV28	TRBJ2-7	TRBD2	TGTGCCAGCAGCTGGACTAGCGGGGGCCTCAGCTCCTACGAGCAGTACTTC	CASSWTSGGLSSYEQYF
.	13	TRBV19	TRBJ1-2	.	TGTGCCAGTTCTAGAGTCAGGGACTATGGCTACACCTTC	CASSRVRDYGYTF
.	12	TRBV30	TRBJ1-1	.	TGTGCCTGGAACCCCCCGGGCACTGAAGCTTTCTTT	CAWNPPGTEAFF
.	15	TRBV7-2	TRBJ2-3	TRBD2	TGTGCCAGCACCAATAGCGGGGGCCTCACAGATACGCAGTATTTT	CASTNSGGLTDTQYF
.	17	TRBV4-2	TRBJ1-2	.	TGTGCCAGCAGCCAAGATAAATTGACAGCTACTAACTATGGCTACACCTTC	CASSQDKLTATNYGYTF
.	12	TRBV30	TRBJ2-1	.	TGTGCCTGGAGTGTACTTCACAATGAGCAGTTCTTC	CAWSVLHNEQFF
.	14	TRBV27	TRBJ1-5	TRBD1	TGTGCCAGCAGTCCCGGACAGGGATGGCGGCCCCAGCATTTT	CASSPGQGWRPQHF
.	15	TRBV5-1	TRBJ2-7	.	TGCGCCAGCAGCTTGGCCCCATCGAGCTCCTACGAGCAGTACTTC	CASSLAPSSSYEQYF
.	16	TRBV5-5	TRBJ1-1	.	TGTGCCAGCAGCTTGTATTGGGTGGGCAGCAACACTGAAGCTTTCTTT	CASSLYWVGSNTEAFF
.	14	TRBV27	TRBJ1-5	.	TGTGCCAGCAGTTTCACAGGAGGCAATCAGCCCCAGCATTTT	CASSFTGGNQPQHF
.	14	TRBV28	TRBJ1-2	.	TGTGCCAGCTCCGCCCCACAGGAGAACTATGGCTACACCTTC	CASSAPQENYGYTF
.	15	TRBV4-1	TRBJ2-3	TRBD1	TGCGCCAGCAGCCAAGAGGGACAGGGGATGGATACGCAGTATTTT	CASSQEGQGMDTQYF
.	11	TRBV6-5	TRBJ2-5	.	TGTGCCAGCAGTGGGGGGGAGACCCAGTACTTC	CASSGGETQYF
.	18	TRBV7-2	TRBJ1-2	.	TGTGCCAGCAGCTCGTACCCGGACAGCTCGACCTGGAGCTTAGGCTACACCTTC	CASSSYPDSSTWSLGYTF
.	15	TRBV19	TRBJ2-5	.	TGTGCCAGTAGTGTAGGAGGTTCGTGGAGGGAGACCCAGTACTTC	CASSVGGSWRETQYF
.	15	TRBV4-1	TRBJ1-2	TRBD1	TGCGCCAGCAGCCCTCTTGGGACAGCGGACTATGGCTACACCTTC	CASSPLGTADYGYTF
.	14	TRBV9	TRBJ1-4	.	TGTGCCAGCAGCCCGAGGGATTCTAATGAAAAACTGTTTTTT	CASSPRDSNEKLFF
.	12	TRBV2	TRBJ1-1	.	TGTGCCTCCCGAGGTCTTAGGACTGAAGCTTTCTTT	CASRGLRTEAFF
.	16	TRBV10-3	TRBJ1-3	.	TGTGCCATCAGTGGACAGGCAGAAGGGTCTGGAAACACCATATACTTT	CAISGQAEGSGNTIYF
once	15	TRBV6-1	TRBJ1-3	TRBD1	TGTGCCAGCAGTGAGGACAGGGACGCTGGAAACACCATATATTTT	CASSEDRDAGNTIYF
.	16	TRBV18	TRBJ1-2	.	TGTGCCAGCTCACCCGGAGGGGCGGGTTTTTTCGATGGCTACACCTTC	CASSPGGAGFFDGYTF
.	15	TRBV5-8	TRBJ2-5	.	TGTGCCAGCAGGACCACCGGACGGAGGGAAGAGACCCAGTACTTC	CASRTTGRREETQYF
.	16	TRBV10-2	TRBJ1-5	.	TGCGCCAGCAGTGAGCCGGTTGGGCCCTTCAATCAGCCCCAGCATTTT	CASSEPVGPFNQPQHF
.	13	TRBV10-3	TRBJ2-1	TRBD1	TGTGCCTCTAACAGGGGCCAAGAGGATGAGCAGTTCTTC	CASNRGQEDEQFF
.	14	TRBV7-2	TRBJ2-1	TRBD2	TGTGCCAGCAGCCCTAGCGGGGAGTACAATGAGCAGTTCTTC	CASSPSGEYNEQFF
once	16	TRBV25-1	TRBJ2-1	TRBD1	TGTGCCAGCAGTGACCTGACAGGGAGCTCCTACAATGAGCAGTTCTTC	CASSDLTGSSYNEQFF
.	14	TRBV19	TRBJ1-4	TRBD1	TGTGCCAGTACTTCGACAGGGTGGTTCGAAAAACTGTTTTTT	CASTSTGWFEKLFF
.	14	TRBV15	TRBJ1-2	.	TGTGCCACCAGCTTATCGTCCAGATTATATGGCTACACCTTC	CATSLSSRLYGYTF
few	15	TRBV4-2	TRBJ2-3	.	TGTGCCAGCAGCCAAGGTTCAAAGGGGCCAGATACGCAGTATTTT	CASSQGSKGPDTQYF
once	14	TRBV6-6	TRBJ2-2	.	TGTGCCAGCAGTTACCTCCTGAACACCGGGGAGCTGTTTTTT	CASSYLLNTGELFF
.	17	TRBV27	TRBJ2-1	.	TGTGCCAGCAGTTCGACCCCCCCCGGGAGCTCCTACAATGAGCAGTTCTTC	CASSSTPPGSSYNEQFF
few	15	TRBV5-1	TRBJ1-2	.	TGCGCCAGCAGCTTGGCCGAGGGTGCCCTCTATGGCTACACCTTC	CASSLAEGALYGYTF
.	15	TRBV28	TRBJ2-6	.	TGTGCCAGCAGAATGGGGGGCTCTGGGGCCAACGTCCTGACTTTC	CASRMGGSGANVLTF
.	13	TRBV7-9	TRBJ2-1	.	TGTGCCAGCAGCCGGACAGATTACAATGAGCAGTTCTTC	CASSRTDYNEQFF
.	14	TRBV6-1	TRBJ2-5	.	TGTGCCAGCAGTAGAGGGGGAAGCCAAGAGACCCAGTACTTC	CASSRGGSQETQYF
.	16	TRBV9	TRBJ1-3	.	TGTGCCAGCAGCGTAGATTCAGGGCGTAATGGAAACACCATATATTTT	CASSVDSGRNGNTIYF
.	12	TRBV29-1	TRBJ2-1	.	TGCAGCGTTGAAGTCGGGGTGAATGAGCAGTTCTTC	CSVEVGVNEQFF
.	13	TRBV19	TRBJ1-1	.	TGTGCCAGTGGCTTTAATTCAGGGGTTGAAGCTTTCTTT	CASGFNSGVEAFF
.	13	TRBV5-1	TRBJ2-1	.	TGCGCCAGCAGCTTGGGTAGCGTTGGGGAGCAGTTCTTC	CASSLGSVGEQFF
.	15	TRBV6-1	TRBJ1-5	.	TGTGCCAGCAGTGAAGCGGGCCAGGCCTTTCAGCCCCAGCATTTT	CASSEAGQAFQPQHF
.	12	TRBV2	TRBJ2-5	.	TGTGCCAGCCTAGTTCCAGCGAGGGCCCAGTACTTC	CASLVPARAQYF
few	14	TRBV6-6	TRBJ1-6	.	TGTGCCAGCAGTAACAGGGCCCCTTCTTCACCCCTCCACTTT	CASSNRAPSSPLHF
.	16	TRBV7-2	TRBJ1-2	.	TGTGCCAGCAGCTTAACTCCCTCGATGGGCAACTATGGCTACACCTTC	CASSLTPSMGNYGYTF
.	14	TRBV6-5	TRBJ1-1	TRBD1	TGTGCCAGCAGTCGACAGGGACTGAACACTGAAGCCTTCTTT	CASSRQGLNTEAFF
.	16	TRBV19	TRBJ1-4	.	TGTGCCAGTAGTTGGGGCTCCCTAGGGACTAATGAAAAACTGTTTTTT	CASSWGSLGTNEKLFF
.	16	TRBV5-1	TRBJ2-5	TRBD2	TGCGCCAGCAGCTTGGGGCTAGCGGGGGGGCAAGAGACCCAGTACTTC	CASSLGLAGGQETQYF
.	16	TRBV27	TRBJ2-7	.	TGTGCCAGCAGCCGTTTGGGGGGGCAATCTTGGAACGAGCAGTACTTC	CASSRLGGQSWNEQYF